This TCR beta chain was recorded in a study of cytomegalovirus exposure and HLA in healthy donors. Worth noting for this clone: Its antigen remains unknown.

It was with 60 Vbeta and 13 Jbeta primers that the PCR ran. The repertoire was sequenced with immunoSEQ multiplex PCR; TCRdb's copy has only in-frame clones and lacks some. Among some 150,000 clones, around 85% were seen once, and the ten largest hold 2.5% to 3.5%. From germline, CDR1 is SGHKS and CDR2 YYEKEE (reference sequence). The CDR3 spans 16 residues. Trimming left V 4 bases short and J 1 base short, with 16 bases between. Study-level points and caveats: The productive fraction for most TCR beta V segments was about 87% or about 30% in an earlier analysis.

The sequenced sample was PBMCs. The sequence was obtained from a woman aged 25 to 45 in good health and CMV-seronegative. The chain combines TRBV5-5 with TRBJ2-3; D perhaps matches TRBD2 (5 bases). Here the CDR3 reads CASSPRLAARTDTQYF. The CDR3 DNA sequence: TGTGCCAGCAGCCCCCGGCTAGCTGCACGCACAGATACGCAGTATTTT.